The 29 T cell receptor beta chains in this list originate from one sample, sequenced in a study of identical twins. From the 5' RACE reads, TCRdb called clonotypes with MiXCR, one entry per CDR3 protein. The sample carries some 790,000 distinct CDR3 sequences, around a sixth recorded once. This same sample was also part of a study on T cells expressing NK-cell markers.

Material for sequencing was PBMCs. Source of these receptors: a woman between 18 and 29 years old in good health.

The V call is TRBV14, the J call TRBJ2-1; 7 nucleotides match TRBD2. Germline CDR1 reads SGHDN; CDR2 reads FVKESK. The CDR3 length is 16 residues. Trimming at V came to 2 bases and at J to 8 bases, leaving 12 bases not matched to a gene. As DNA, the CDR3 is TGTGCCAGCAGCCAAATTAAGGCAGGGAGGGGATATGAGCAGTTCTTC. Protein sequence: CASSQIKAGRGYEQFF.

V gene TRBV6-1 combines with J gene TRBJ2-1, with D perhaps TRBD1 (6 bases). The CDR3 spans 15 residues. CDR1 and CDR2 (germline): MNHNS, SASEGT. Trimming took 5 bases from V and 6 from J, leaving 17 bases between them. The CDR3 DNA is TGTGCCAGCAGTCCCGACATCCGAGGGGGCAATGAGCAGTTCTTC. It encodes CASSPDIRGGNEQFF.

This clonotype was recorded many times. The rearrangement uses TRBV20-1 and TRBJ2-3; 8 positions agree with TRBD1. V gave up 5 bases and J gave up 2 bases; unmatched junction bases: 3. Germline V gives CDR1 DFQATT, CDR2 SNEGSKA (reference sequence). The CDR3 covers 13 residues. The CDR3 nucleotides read TGCAGTGCTGGGGACAGGCACACAGATACGCAGTATTTT. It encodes CSAGDRHTDTQYF.

The CDR3 DNA reads TGTGCCAGCAGCCCGGGGGGGTTGGAAGCTTTCTTT. Its translation is CASSPGGLEAFF. The chain employs TRBV6-5 and TRBJ1-1; TRBD1 might be the D (5 bases). The CDR3 consists of 12 residues. Between the trimmed V and J ends, which lost 6 bases and 8 bases, there was a span of 13 bases. Germline values: CDR1 MNHEY, CDR2 SVGAGI.

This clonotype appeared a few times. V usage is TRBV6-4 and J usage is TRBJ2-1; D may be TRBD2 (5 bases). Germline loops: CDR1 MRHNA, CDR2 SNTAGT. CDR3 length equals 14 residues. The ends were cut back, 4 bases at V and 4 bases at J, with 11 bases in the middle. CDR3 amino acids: CASSAGSGYNEQFF. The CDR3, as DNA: TGTGCCAGCAGTGCGGGGTCGGGGTACAATGAGCAGTTCTTC.

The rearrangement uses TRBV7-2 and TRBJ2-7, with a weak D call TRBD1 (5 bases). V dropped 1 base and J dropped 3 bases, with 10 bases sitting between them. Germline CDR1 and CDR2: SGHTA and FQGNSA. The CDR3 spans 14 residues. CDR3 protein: CASSLGGAYYEQYF. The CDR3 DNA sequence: TGTGCCAGCAGCTTAGGGGGCGCTTACTACGAGCAGTACTTC.

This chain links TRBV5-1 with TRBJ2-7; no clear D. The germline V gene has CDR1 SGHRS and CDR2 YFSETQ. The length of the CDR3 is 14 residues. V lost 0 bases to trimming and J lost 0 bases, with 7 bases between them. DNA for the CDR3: TGCGCCAGCAGCTTGGGCCTGTACTCCTACGAGCAGTACTTC. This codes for CASSLGLYSYEQYF.

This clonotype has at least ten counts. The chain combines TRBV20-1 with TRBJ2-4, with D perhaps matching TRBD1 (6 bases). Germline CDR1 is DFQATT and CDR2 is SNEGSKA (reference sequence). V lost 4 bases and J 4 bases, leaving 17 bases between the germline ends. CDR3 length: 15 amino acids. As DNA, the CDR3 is TGCAGTGCTACCCCTTTAACAGGGACAAAAAACATTCAGTACTTC. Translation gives CSATPLTGTKNIQYF.

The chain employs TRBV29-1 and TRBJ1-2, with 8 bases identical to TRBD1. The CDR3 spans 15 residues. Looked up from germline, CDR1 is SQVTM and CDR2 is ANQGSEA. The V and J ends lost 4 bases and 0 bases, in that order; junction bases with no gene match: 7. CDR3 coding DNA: TGCAGCGTTGTAGGGGGGACAGGCCCTAACTATGGCTACACCTTC. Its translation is CSVVGGTGPNYGYTF.

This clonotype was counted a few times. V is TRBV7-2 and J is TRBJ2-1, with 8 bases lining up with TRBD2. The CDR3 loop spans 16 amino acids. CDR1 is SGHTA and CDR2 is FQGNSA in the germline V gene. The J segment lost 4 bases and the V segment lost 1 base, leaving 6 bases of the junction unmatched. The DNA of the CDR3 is TGTGCCAGCAGCTTAGGAGCGGGAGTTTCTTACAATGAGCAGTTCTTC. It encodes CASSLGAGVSYNEQFF.

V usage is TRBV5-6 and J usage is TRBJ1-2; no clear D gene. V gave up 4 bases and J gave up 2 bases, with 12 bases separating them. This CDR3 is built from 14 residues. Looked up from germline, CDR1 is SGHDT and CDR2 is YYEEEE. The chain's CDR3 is CASSGIQRNYGYTF. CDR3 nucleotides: TGTGCCAGCAGCGGTATACAGCGAAACTATGGCTACACCTTC.

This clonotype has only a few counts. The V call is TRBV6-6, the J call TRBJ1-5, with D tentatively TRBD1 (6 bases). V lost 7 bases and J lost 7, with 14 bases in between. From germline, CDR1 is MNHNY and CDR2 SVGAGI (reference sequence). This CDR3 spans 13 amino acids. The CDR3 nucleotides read TGTGCCAGCAACTCAGGGGTTGGACAGCCCCAGCATTTT. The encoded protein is CASNSGVGQPQHF.

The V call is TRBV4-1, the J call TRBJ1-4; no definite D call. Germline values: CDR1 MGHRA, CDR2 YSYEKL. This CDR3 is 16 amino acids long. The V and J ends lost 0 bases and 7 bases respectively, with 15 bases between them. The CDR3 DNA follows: TGCGCCAGCAGCCAAGAAGGACCGGGAGCAGCTGAAAAACTGTTTTTT. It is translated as CASSQEGPGAAEKLFF.

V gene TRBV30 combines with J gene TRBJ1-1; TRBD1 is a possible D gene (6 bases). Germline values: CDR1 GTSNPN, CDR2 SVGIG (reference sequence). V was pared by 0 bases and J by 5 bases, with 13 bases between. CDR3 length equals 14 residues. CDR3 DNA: TGTGCCTGGAGTGTAGGGGGTAGCAGGACTGAAGCTTTCTTT. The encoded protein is CAWSVGGSRTEAFF.

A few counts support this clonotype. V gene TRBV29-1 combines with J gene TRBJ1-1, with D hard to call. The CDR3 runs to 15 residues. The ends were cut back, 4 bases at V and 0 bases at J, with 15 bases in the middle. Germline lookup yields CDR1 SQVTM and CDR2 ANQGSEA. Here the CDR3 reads CSVAVAGVMNTEAFF. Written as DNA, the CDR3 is TGCAGCGTTGCCGTGGCGGGAGTCATGAACACTGAAGCTTTCTTT.

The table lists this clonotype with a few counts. CDR3 nucleotide sequence: TGTGCCAGCAGCTTGGGTGGGCTCCTGGGGCCCCAGCATTTT. It encodes CASSLGGLLGPQHF. The chain has TRBV5-8 and TRBJ1-5, with D unclear. Germline values: CDR1 SGHTS, CDR2 YDEGEE. Trimming shortened V by 0 bases and J by 9 bases, and 13 bases separated the two germline ends. The CDR3 is 14 residues long.

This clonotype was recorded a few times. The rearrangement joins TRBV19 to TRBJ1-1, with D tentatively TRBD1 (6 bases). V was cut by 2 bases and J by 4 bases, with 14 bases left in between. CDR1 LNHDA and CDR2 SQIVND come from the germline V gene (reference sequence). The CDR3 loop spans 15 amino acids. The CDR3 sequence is CASSIHRVGSTEAFF. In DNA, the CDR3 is TGTGCCAGTAGTATACACAGGGTAGGCTCCACTGAAGCTTTCTTT.

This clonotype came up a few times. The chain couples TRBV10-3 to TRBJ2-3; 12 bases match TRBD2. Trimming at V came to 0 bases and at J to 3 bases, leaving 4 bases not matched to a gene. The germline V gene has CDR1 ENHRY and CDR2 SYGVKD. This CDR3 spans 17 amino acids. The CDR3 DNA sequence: TGTGCCATCAGTGAGTCGACTAGCGGGAGAGGTACAGATACGCAGTATTTT. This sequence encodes CAISESTSGRGTDTQYF.

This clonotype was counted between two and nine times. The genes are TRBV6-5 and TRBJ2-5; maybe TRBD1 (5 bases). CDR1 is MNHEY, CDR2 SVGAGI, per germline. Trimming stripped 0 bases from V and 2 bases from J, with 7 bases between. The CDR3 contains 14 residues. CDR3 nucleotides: TGTGCCAGCAGTTACTCGCGACAGCAAGAGACCCAGTACTTC. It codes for CASSYSRQQETQYF.

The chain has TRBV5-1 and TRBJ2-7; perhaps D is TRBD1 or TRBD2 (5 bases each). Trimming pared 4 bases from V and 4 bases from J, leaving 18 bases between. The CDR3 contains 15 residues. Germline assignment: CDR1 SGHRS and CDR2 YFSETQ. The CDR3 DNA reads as TGCGCCAGCAGCCTAGGGACCACGCTCTGGTACGAGCAGTACTTC. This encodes CASSLGTTLWYEQYF.

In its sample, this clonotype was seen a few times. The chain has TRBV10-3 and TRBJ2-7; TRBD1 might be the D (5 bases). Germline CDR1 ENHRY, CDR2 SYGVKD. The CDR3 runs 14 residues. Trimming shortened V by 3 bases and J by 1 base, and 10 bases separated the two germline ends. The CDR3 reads CAISDRTSSYEQYF. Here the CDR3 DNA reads TGTGCCATCAGTGACCGGACATCTTCCTACGAGCAGTACTTC.

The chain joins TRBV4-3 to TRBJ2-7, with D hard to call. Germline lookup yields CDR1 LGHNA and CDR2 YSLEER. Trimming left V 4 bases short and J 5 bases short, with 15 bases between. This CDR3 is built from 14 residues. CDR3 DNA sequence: TGCGCCAGCAGCCTCGGACGGTACAACGACGAGCAGTACTTC. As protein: CASSLGRYNDEQYF.

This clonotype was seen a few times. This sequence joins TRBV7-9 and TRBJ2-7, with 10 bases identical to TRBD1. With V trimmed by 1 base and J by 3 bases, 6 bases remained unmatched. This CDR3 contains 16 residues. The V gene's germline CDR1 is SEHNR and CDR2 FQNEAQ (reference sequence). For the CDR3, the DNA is TGTGCCAGCAGCTTAGGCGTGGGACAGGGGTTCTACGAGCAGTACTTC. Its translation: CASSLGVGQGFYEQYF.

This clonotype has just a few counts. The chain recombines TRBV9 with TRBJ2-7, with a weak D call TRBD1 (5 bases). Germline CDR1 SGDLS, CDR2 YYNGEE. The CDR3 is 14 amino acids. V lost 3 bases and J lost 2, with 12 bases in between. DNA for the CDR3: TGTGCCAGCAGCGCCGACAGTTTGACCTACGAGCAGTACTTC. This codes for CASSADSLTYEQYF.

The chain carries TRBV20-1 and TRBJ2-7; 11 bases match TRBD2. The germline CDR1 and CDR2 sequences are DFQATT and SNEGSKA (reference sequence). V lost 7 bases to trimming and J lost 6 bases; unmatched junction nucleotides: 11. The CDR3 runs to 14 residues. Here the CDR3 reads CSGRALAGGLEQYF. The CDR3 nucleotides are TGCAGTGGCCGGGCCTTAGCGGGGGGGCTCGAGCAGTACTTC.

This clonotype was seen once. The CDR3 coding sequence is TGCGCCAGCAGTGTAAATAGTAGAGGCGATGAGCAGTTCTTC. The encoded protein is CASSVNSRGDEQFF. The gene calls are TRBV10-2 and TRBJ2-1; D is uncertain. CDR1 is WSHSY and CDR2 is SAAADI in the germline V gene. Between the trimmed V and J ends, which lost 4 bases and 8 bases, there was a span of 15 bases. The CDR3 is 14 amino acids.

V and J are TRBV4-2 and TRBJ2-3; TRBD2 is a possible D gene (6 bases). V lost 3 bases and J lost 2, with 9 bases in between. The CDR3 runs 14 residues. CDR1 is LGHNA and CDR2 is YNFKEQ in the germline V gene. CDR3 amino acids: CASSQAGITDTQYF. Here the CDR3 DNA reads TGTGCCAGCAGCCAGGCGGGGATCACAGATACGCAGTATTTT.

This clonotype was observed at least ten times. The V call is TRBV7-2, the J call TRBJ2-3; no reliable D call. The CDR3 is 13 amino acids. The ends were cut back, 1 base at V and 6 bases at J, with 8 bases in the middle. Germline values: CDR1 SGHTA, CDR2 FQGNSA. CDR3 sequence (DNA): TGTGCCAGCAGCTTAGGACCCCAGGATACGCAGTATTTT. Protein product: CASSLGPQDTQYF.

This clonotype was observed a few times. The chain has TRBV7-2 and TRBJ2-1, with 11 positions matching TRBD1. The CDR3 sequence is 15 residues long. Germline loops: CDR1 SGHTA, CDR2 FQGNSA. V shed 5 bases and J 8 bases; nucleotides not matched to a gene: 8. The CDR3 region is CASSVDRGRVDEQFF. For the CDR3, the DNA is TGTGCCAGCAGCGTGGACAGGGGGCGCGTCGATGAGCAGTTCTTC.